The entry below gives a single T cell receptor (beta chain) sequence along with its context. Its specificity is not known. Some clones are missing from TCRdb's copy, which holds only in-frame ones; the method was immunoSEQ multiplex PCR. In the table there are tens of thousands of clones, more than 75% of which are singletons. These data originate in a study of T cell responses to AZD1222 COVID-19 vaccine. Overall study results and limits: Elevations in Spike-specific TCR breadth and depth followed administration of two AZD1222 doses. Spike-spanning, vaccine-associated CD4 TCRs were dominant at 160-218 and 743-854. Repertoire sampling occurred only after the peak T cell response.

The source of this sequence is an adult in good health. The specimen comprised peripheral blood, sampled on day 0 of MenACWY control vaccination.

The DNA of the CDR3 is TGTGCCAGCAGTTACTCGATATCGGCCGTCCCCTATGGCTACACCTTC. Protein product: CASSYSISAVPYGYTF. The chain is built from TRBV6-6 and TRBJ1-2; D is unclear. Per germline, CDR1 MNHNY and CDR2 SVGAGI (reference sequence). Trimming removed 0 bases at V and 4 bases at J, with 15 bases between. The CDR3 spans 16 residues.